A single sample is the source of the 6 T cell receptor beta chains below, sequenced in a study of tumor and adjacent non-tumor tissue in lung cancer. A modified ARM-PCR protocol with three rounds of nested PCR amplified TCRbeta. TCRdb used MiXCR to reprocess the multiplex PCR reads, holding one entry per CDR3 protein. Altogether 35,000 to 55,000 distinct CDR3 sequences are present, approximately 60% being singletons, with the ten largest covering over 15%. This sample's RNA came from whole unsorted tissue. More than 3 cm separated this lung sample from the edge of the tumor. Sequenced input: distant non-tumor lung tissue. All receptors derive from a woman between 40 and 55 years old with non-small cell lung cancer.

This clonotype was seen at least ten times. The CDR3 here is CASSETGKYQPQHF. The DNA of the CDR3 is TGTGCCAGCAGTGAGACTGGGAAGTATCAGCCCCAGCATTTT. The chain uses TRBV6-2 or TRBV6-3 and TRBJ1-5; D is ambiguous. V was pared by 5 bases and J by 5 bases, with 13 bases between. Germline CDR1 reads MNHEY; CDR2 reads SVGEGT. The CDR3 length is 14 residues.

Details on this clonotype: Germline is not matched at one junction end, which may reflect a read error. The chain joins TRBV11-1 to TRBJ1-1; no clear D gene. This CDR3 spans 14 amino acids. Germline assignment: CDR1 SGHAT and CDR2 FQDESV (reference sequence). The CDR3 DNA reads TGTGCTAGCAGCTTTGGCGGGGAGAACATTGAAGCTTTCTTT. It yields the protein CASSFGGENIEAFF.

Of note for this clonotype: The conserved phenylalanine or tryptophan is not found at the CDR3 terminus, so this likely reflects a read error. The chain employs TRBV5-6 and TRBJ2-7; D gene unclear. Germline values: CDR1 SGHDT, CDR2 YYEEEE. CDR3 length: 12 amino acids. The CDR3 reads CPSSLGPYEQYL. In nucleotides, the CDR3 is TGTCCCAGCAGCCTCGGGCCCTACGAGCAGTACTTG.

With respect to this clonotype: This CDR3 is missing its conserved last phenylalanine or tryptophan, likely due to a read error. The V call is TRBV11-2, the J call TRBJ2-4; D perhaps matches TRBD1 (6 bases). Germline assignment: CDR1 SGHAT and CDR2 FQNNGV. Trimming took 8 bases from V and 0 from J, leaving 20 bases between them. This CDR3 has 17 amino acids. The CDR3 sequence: CASGLGTQGGAKNIQYS. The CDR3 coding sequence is TGTGCCAGCGGCCTAGGAACACAGGGTGGAGCCAAAAACATTCAGTACTCC.

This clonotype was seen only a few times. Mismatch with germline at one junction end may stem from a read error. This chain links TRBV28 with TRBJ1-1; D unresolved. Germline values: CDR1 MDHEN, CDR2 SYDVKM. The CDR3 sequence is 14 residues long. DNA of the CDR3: TGTGCCAACAGTTTATTTACCGGAAACACTGAAGCTTTCTTT. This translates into CANSLFTGNTEAFF.

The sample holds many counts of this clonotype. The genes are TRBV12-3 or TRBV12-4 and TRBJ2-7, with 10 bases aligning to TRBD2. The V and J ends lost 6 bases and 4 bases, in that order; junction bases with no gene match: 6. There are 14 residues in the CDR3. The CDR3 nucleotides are TGTGCCAGCAGCCCAGGGACTAGCGTATACGAGCAGTACTTC. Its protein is CASSPGTSVYEQYF.